Presented here are 26 T cell receptor beta chains from one specimen sequenced in a study of T cells expressing NK-cell markers. TCRdb re-called the 5' RACE reads; every CDR3 protein appears as one record, without DNA. In total, the table holds 440,000 or so distinct CDR3 sequences. Sequences were obtained from blood T cells: a sorted CD56 or NKG2C T cell subset, CD4+ or CD8+ T cells, or bulk PBMC T cells (not recorded which). These TCRs come from a woman between 18 and 70 years old in good health.

The chain couples TRBV6-1 to TRBJ1-1; the D call from TCRdb, TRBD1, cannot be confirmed without DNA. Germline CDR1 MNHNS, CDR2 SASEGT. The CDR3 totals 14 residues. CDR3 amino acids: CASTHPQGAPEAFF.

The chain employs TRBV9 and TRBJ2-3; the TCRdb call, TRBD1, lacks DNA for checking. This CDR3 region has 14 residues. The germline CDR1 and CDR2 sequences are SGDLS and YYNGEE. The CDR3 loop is CASSPRQGGSAQYF.

The CDR3 here is CASSPQTYEQYF. The J gene is TRBJ2-7, the V gene TRBV7-2. The CDR3 runs 12 residues. The germline CDR1 and CDR2 sequences are SGHTA and FQGNSA.

This sequence joins TRBV12-3 or TRBV12-4 and TRBJ1-1; without DNA, the TCRdb call of TRBD1 cannot be checked. The CDR3 consists of 13 residues. CDR3 residues: CASSFMRGTEAFF.

The V and J genes are TRBV24-1 and TRBJ2-2; absent DNA, TCRdb's TRBD2 call cannot be checked. This CDR3 is 16 amino acids long. Per the germline V gene, CDR1 is KGHDR and CDR2 is SFDVKD. CDR3 residues: CATSVEDATNTGELFF.

The chain couples TRBV28 to TRBJ1-1; checking the TCRdb D call of TRBD1 is not possible without DNA. The CDR3 loop spans 14 amino acids. Germline CDR1 reads MDHEN; CDR2 reads SYDVKM. Here the CDR3 reads CASRWDRENTEAFF.

The CDR3 loop reads CAISQHASTDTQYF. This chain uses TRBV10-3 with TRBJ2-3. Germline CDR1 and CDR2: ENHRY and SYGVKD. This CDR3 region has 14 residues.

The chain carries TRBV7-2 and TRBJ1-2; checking the TCRdb D call of TRBD1 is not possible without DNA. The CDR3 covers 14 residues. Germline V CDR1 and CDR2: SGHTA, FQGNSA. CDR3 sequence: CASSKGGGSSGYTF.

This sequence joins TRBV12-3 or TRBV12-4 and TRBJ2-5; the D call of TRBD1 rests on TCRdb alone, since no DNA is present to check it. The length of the CDR3 is 13 residues. This CDR3 is CASSTGGSETQYF.

J is TRBJ2-7 and V is TRBV4-3. The CDR3 loop spans 13 amino acids. Germline V gene lookup returns CDR1 LGHNA and CDR2 YSLEER. CDR3 protein: CASSQDLSYEQYF.

The V call is TRBV4-3, the J call TRBJ2-2. The CDR3 runs 14 residues. CDR1 and CDR2 (germline): LGHNA, YSLEER. CDR3 sequence: CASSQGGNIGELFF.

The V call is TRBV7-3, the J call TRBJ2-2; without DNA, the TCRdb call of TRBD1 cannot be checked. Per the germline V gene, CDR1 is SGHTA and CDR2 is FQGTGA. This CDR3 has 16 residues. This chain's CDR3 is CASSLFGTDNTGELFF. Together with reference TRBV7-3 and TRBJ2-2, the CDR3 gives the full variable domain: GAGVSQTPSNKVTEKGKYVELRCDPISGHTALYWYRQSLGQGPEFLIYFQGTGAADDSGLPNDRFFAVRPEGSVSTLKIQRTERGDSAVYLCASSLFGTDNTGELFFGEGSRLTVL.

The V gene is TRBV30, the J gene TRBJ2-7; TCRdb's D call, TRBD1, is unchecked because there is no DNA. Germline V gene lookup returns CDR1 GTSNPN and CDR2 SVGIG (reference sequence). This CDR3 has 15 residues. CDR3 sequence: CAWSDPGQGQYEQYF.

The V call is TRBV20-1, the J call TRBJ2-7; TCRdb names TRBD1, which stays unverified in the absence of DNA. This CDR3 has 17 residues. Germline assignment: CDR1 DFQATT and CDR2 SNEGSKA (reference sequence). The CDR3 loop is CSASTPHPSRSTYEQYF.

J is TRBJ2-3 and V is TRBV11-2. The CDR3 runs to 13 residues. Germline assignment: CDR1 SGHAT and CDR2 FQNNGV. CDR3 sequence: CASSLEVGDTQYF. Full variable domain (missing parts from reference TRBV11-2 and TRBJ2-3): EAGVAQSPRYKIIEKRQSVAFWCNPISGHATLYWYQQILGQGPKLLIQFQNNGVVDDSQLPKDRFSAERLKGVDSTLKIQPAKLEDSAVYLCASSLEVGDTQYFGPGTRLTVL.

V and J are TRBV6-2 or TRBV6-3 and TRBJ2-3; TCRdb names TRBD1, which stays unverified in the absence of DNA. The CDR3 has 14 residues. The germline gives CDR1 MNHEY, CDR2 SVGEGT. The CDR3: CASRNNRAADTQYF.

J is TRBJ2-5 and V is TRBV15. The CDR3 covers 15 residues. CDR1 and CDR2 (germline): LNHNV, YYDKDF (reference sequence). The CDR3 sequence is CATSREGQFQETQYF.

This CDR3 is CASSFSWASGRETQYF. V is TRBV5-6 and J is TRBJ2-5; the D call of TRBD2 rests on TCRdb alone, since no DNA is present to check it. This CDR3 comprises 16 residues. CDR1 is SGHDT and CDR2 is YYEEEE in the germline V gene.

The genes are TRBV5-1 and TRBJ2-7; TCRdb's assignment of TRBD1 cannot be checked, as there is no DNA. Germline CDR1 is SGHRS and CDR2 is YFSETQ. The CDR3 runs to 17 residues. The CDR3 loop is CASSQQPGQGSTYEQYF.

The chain uses TRBV18 and TRBJ1-4; with no DNA, the TCRdb D assignment of TRBD1 cannot be verified. Germline assignment: CDR1 KGHSH and CDR2 LQKENI. The CDR3 is 16 residues long. The CDR3 loop reads CASSRSTGPTNEKLFF.

The chain has TRBV27 and TRBJ2-1; there is no DNA to check the TCRdb D call of TRBD2. Per the germline V gene, CDR1 is MNHEY and CDR2 is SMNVEV (reference sequence). This CDR3 contains 15 residues. The CDR3: CASSLSGTRNDEQFF.

The V and J genes are TRBV5-6 and TRBJ1-4. CDR3 size: 15 residues. The germline V gene encodes CDR1 SGHDT and CDR2 YYEEEE. The CDR3 is CASSSLAGSGEKLFF.

The gene calls are TRBV29-1 and TRBJ2-3; the D call of TRBD1 rests on TCRdb alone, since no DNA is present to check it. Germline V CDR1 and CDR2: SQVTM, ANQGSEA. The CDR3 length is 16 residues. The CDR3 sequence: CSAVGSTGRFSDTQYF.

J is TRBJ1-4 and V is TRBV7-2. The CDR3 length is 16 residues. Germline V gives CDR1 SGHTA, CDR2 FQGNSA. CDR3 in amino acids: CASSPSLKGSGEKLFF.

The chain recombines TRBV14 with TRBJ2-1; no DNA is available, so the TRBD2 call from TCRdb remains unchecked. The CDR3 length is 17 residues. The germline CDR1 and CDR2 sequences are SGHDN and FVKESK. CDR3 sequence reads: CASSQEGLAGPYNEQFF. Full variable domain (rest looked up from reference TRBV14 and TRBJ2-1): EAGVTQFPSHSVIEKGQTVTLRCDPISGHDNLYWYRRVMGKEIKFLLHFVKESKQDESGMPNNRFLAERTGGTYSTLKVQPAELEDSGVYFCASSQEGLAGPYNEQFFGPGTRLTVL.

The chain couples TRBV3-1 to TRBJ2-1. This CDR3 has 15 amino acids. CDR1 is LGHDT and CDR2 is YNNKEL in the germline V gene (reference sequence). The CDR3 loop reads CASSQGRSSYNEQFF.